This is a list of T cell receptor beta chains from one sample in a study of early T cells in non-severe SARS-CoV-2 infection. MiXCR, run by TCRdb on the 5' RACE reads, gives a single entry per CDR3 protein. The sample has around 40,000 distinct CDR3 sequences, 11% seen once. Material: whole blood. The receptors come from an adult who was a healthcare worker with PCR-confirmed SARS-CoV-2 infection or an uninfected control (not recorded which). The CDR3 runs from the conserved cysteine through the conserved F or W. Fields, in order: V gene, clone size, J gene, D gene, CDR3 DNA, CDR3 protein. D genes are given only for firm matches. Clone sizes are given selectively: once, few, many, or a class where the clone is expanded.

TRBV20-1,-,TRBJ1-2,-,TGCAGTGCTGCCTTAGGAGGAACCGGGAGTGGCTACACCTTC,CSAALGGTGSGYTF
TRBV3-1,many,TRBJ2-5,-,TGTGCCAGCAGCCCTGCTGCCCCCGAGACCCAGTACTTC,CASSPAAPETQYF
TRBV5-1,few,TRBJ1-1,-,TGCGCCAGCGCAGGACAGCCGAACACTGAAGCTTTCTTT,CASAGQPNTEAFF
TRBV7-2,-,TRBJ2-5,-,TGTGCCAGCAGCCAACTAGCTCGGGAGACCCAGTACTTC,CASSQLARETQYF
TRBV11-2,-,TRBJ2-3,-,TGTGCCAGTGGCTCTAGTGGAGATACGCAGTATTTT,CASGSSGDTQYF
TRBV9,-,TRBJ2-2,TRBD1,TGTGCCAGCAGCGGCCGATTGGACAGGCCGAACACCGGGGAGCTGTTTTTT,CASSGRLDRPNTGELFF
TRBV12-3/TRBV12-4,many,TRBJ2-3,-,TGTGCCAGCAGTTTAGCGGGGGCTTCGTACACTACAGATACGCAGTATTTT,CASSLAGASYTTDTQYF
TRBV6-5,many,TRBJ1-3,-,TGTGCCAGCAGTTACCTTAACACTGAGCCTGGAAACACCATATATTTT,CASSYLNTEPGNTIYF
TRBV7-3,few,TRBJ1-2,-,TGTGCCAGCTCACCATTCCAGGGCAGCTATGGCTACACCTTC,CASSPFQGSYGYTF
TRBV20-1,many,TRBJ1-1,TRBD1,TGCAGTGCTTGGGGACAGTCTTCTATTGAAGCTTTCTTT,CSAWGQSSIEAFF
TRBV21-1,many,TRBJ2-3,-,TGTGCCAGCAGCAATTGGGGACAGGCCGGCACAGATACGCAGTATTTT,CASSNWGQAGTDTQYF
TRBV19,many,TRBJ1-5,-,TGTGCCAGTAGTATAGGAGGGGGGGCGCGGAGCGAGCCCCAGCATTTT,CASSIGGGARSEPQHF
TRBV4-3,many,TRBJ1-6,TRBD1,TGCGCCAGCAGCCAAGCTACCACAGGGGATAGGAATTCACCCCTCCACTTT,CASSQATTGDRNSPLHF
TRBV29-1,-,TRBJ1-5,-,TGCAGCGTTGCGGCAGGGGTAAATCAGCCCCAGCATTTT,CSVAAGVNQPQHF
TRBV4-2,many,TRBJ2-3,TRBD1,TGTGCCAGCAGCCACCGACAGGGTCAGGGGACAGATACGCAGTATTTT,CASSHRQGQGTDTQYF
TRBV12-3/TRBV12-4,few,TRBJ1-1,-,TGTGCCAGCAGTAATAATAACAGGCCGACTTTCTTT,CASSNNNRPTFF
TRBV6-2/TRBV6-3,few,TRBJ1-6,-,TGTGCCAGCGTTGACGGAGGGAATTCACCCCTCCACTTT,CASVDGGNSPLHF
TRBV15,-,TRBJ1-1,TRBD1,TGTGCCACCAGCCTATCAGGGACAGGCACTGAAGCTTTCTTT,CATSLSGTGTEAFF
TRBV27,few,TRBJ2-5,TRBD1,TGTGCCAGCAGTCCGAGGACAGGGAGCGAGACCCAGTACTTC,CASSPRTGSETQYF
TRBV28,few,TRBJ2-5,TRBD1,TGTGCCAGCAGCCGACAGGGGGGAGTTGTCGAGACCCAGTACTTC,CASSRQGGVVETQYF
TRBV6-2/TRBV6-3,-,TRBJ2-7,-,TGTGCCAGCAGTCGGGGGGACAGTCACTACGAGCAGTACTTC,CASSRGDSHYEQYF
TRBV18,medium-sized,TRBJ1-1,-,TGTGCCAGCTCACCACTGTTGAACACTGAAGCTTTCTTT,CASSPLLNTEAFF
TRBV7-3,-,TRBJ2-2,-,TGTGCCAGCAGCCCCTACGCGACAGGGAGGACCGGGGAGCTGTTTTTT,CASSPYATGRTGELFF
TRBV7-2,-,TRBJ1-2,TRBD1,TGTGCCAGCAGCCCGGGGGCGGACAGGGGTTATGGCTACACCTTC,CASSPGADRGYGYTF
TRBV10-3,-,TRBJ2-5,TRBD1,TGTGCCATCAGTGCCCCAGCGACAGGGCAAGAGACCCAGTACTTC,CAISAPATGQETQYF
TRBV9,few,TRBJ2-1,TRBD2,TGTGCCAGCAGCGTACCACTAGCGGGGAGCAATGAGCAGTTCTTC,CASSVPLAGSNEQFF
TRBV9,-,TRBJ2-7,TRBD1,TGTGCCAGCAGCAACACAGGGGAAGAGCAGTACTTC,CASSNTGEEQYF